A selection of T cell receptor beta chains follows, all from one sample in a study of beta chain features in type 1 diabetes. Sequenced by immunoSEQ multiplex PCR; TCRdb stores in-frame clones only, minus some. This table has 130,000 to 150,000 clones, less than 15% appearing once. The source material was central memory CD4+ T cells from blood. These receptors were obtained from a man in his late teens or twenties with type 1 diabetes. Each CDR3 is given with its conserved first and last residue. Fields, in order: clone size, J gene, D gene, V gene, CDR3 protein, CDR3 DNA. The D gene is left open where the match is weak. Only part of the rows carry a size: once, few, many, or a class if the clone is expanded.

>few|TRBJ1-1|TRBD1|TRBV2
CGTCDREYTEAFF
TGTGGTACCTGCGACAGGGAGTACACTGAAGCTTTCTTT
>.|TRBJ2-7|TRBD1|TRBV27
CASSLRTGGEQYF
TGTGCCAGCAGTTTACGGACAGGGGGGGAGCAGTACTTC
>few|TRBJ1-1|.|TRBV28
CASSLSERYTEAFF
TGTGCCAGCAGTTTGAGCGAAAGATACACTGAAGCTTTCTTT
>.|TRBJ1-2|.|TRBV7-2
CASSPAYGYTF
TGTGCCAGCAGCCCAGCATATGGCTACACCTTC
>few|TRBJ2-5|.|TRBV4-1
CASSHGERSGGETQYF
TGCGCCAGCAGCCATGGGGAGCGGAGTGGTGGAGAGACCCAGTACTTC
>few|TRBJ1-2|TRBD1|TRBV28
CASSVQGAGYTF
TGTGCCAGCAGCGTACAGGGGGCGGGCTACACCTTC
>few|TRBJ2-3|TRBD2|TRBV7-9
CASSPRLAGPGDTQYF
TGTGCCAGCAGCCCGCGACTAGCGGGGCCGGGAGATACGCAGTATTTT
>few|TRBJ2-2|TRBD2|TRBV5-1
CASSLGLAGSNTGELFF
TGCGCCAGCAGCTTGGGACTAGCGGGCTCCAACACCGGGGAGCTGTTTTTT
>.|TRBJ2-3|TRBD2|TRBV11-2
CASSYQDQRGTDTQYF
TGTGCCAGCAGCTACCAGGACCAGCGGGGGACAGATACGCAGTATTTT
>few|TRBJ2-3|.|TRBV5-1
CASSLERTDTQYF
TGCGCCAGCAGCTTGGAACGCACAGATACGCAGTATTTT
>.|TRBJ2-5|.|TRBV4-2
CASSPRGETQYF
TGTGCCAGCAGCCCGCGTGGTGAGACCCAGTACTTC
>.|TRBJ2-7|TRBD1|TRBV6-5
CASSVPGQVTYEQYF
TGTGCCAGCAGTGTCCCGGGACAGGTCACCTACGAGCAGTACTTC
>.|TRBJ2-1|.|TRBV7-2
CASSLAGLSYNEQFF
TGTGCCAGCAGCTTAGCCGGGCTCTCCTACAATGAGCAGTTCTTC
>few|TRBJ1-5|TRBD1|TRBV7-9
CASSLGQGYQPQHF
TGTGCCAGCAGCTTAGGACAGGGCTATCAGCCCCAGCATTTT
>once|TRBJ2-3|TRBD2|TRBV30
CAWSVASGGTDTQYF
TGTGCCTGGAGTGTGGCTAGCGGGGGCACAGATACGCAGTATTTT
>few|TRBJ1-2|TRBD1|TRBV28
CATTTRQGGPGGYTF
TGTGCCACCACGACGAGACAGGGAGGGCCTGGGGGCTACACCTTC
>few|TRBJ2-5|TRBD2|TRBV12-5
CASGLDNRLAVYQETQYF
TGTGCTAGTGGTTTGGACAACCGACTAGCGGTGTACCAAGAGACCCAGTACTTC
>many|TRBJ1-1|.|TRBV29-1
CSVTRGVGNTEAFF
TGCAGCGTTACCCGTGGTGTAGGGAACACTGAAGCTTTCTTT
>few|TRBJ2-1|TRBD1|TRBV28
CASSWGTGGNEQFF
TGTGCCAGCAGCTGGGGGACAGGAGGCAATGAGCAGTTCTTC
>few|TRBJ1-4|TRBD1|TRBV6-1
CASKKGGTGDEKLFF
TGTGCCAGCAAGAAGGGAGGGACAGGGGATGAAAAACTGTTTTTT
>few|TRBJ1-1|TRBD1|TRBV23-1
CASSQPNRGGITEAFF
TGCGCCAGCAGTCAGCCGAACAGGGGGGGAATCACTGAAGCTTTCTTT
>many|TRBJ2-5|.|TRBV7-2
CASSLAREAEETQYF
TGTGCCAGCAGCTTAGCGAGGGAGGCAGAAGAGACCCAGTACTTC
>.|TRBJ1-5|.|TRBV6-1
CASTGQSDQPQHF
TGTGCCAGCACGGGGCAGTCCGATCAGCCCCAGCATTTT
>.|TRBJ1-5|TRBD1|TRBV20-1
CSAEGQGRHF
TGCAGTGCTGAGGGACAGGGGCGGCATTTT
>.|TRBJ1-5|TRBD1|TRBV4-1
CASSQVPGQGDQPQHF
TGCGCCAGCAGCCAAGTCCCAGGACAGGGAGATCAGCCCCAGCATTTT
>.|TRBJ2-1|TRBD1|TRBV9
CASSPTHRGNEQFF
TGTGCCAGCAGCCCGACACACAGGGGGAATGAGCAGTTCTTC
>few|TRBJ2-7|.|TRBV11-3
CASSLSEYF
TGTGCCAGCAGCTTATCGGAGTACTTC
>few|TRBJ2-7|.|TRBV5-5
CASSWSYEQYF
TGTGCCAGCAGCTGGTCATACGAGCAGTACTTC
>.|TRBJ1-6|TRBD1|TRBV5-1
CASSQDRLSSPLHF
TGCGCCAGCAGCCAGGACAGGCTCAGTTCACCCCTCCACTTT
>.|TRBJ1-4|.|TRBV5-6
CASSLTGEKLFF
TGTGCCAGCAGCTTAACGGGGGAAAAACTGTTTTTT
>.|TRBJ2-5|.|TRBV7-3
CASSLTGWETQYF
TGTGCCAGCAGCTTAACAGGATGGGAGACCCAGTACTTC
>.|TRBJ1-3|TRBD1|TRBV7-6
CASSSTGPSGNTIYF
TGTGCCAGCAGCTCGACAGGGCCCTCTGGAAACACCATATATTTT
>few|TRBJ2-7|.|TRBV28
CASRGGARYEQYF
TGTGCCAGCAGGGGGGGCGCCCGATACGAGCAGTACTTC
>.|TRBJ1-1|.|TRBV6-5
CASSYSRLNTEAFF
TGTGCCAGCAGTTACTCCAGACTGAACACTGAAGCTTTCTTT
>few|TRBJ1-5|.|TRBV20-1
CTYQPQHF
TGCACCTATCAGCCCCAGCATTTT
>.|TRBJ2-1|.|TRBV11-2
CASSLEWENEQFF
TGTGCCAGCAGCTTAGAGTGGGAAAATGAGCAGTTCTTC
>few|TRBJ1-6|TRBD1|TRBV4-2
CASSQDLQGASPLHF
TGTGCCAGCAGCCAAGATTTACAGGGGGCTTCACCCCTCCACTTT
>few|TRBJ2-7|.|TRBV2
CASAGQNYEQYF
TGTGCCAGTGCGGGACAGAACTACGAGCAGTACTTC
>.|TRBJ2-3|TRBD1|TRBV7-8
CASSLVGQGAADTQYF
TGTGCCAGCAGCTTAGTAGGACAGGGGGCGGCGGATACGCAGTATTTT
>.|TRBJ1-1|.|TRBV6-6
CASSRGHTEAFF
TGTGCCAGCAGCCGGGGGCACACTGAAGCTTTCTTT
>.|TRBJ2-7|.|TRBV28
CASSDRDGRAYEQYF
TGTGCCAGCAGTGACCGGGACGGGAGAGCCTACGAGCAGTACTTC
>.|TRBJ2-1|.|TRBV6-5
CASSYGRGPSYNEQFF
TGTGCCAGCAGTTACGGCCGGGGGCCCTCCTACAATGAGCAGTTCTTC
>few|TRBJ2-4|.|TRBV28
CASSFVYGGKAKNIQYF
TGTGCCAGCAGTTTTGTGTATGGGGGCAAAGCCAAAAACATTCAGTACTTC
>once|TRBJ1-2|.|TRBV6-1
CASKPPNYGYTF
TGTGCCAGTAAACCGCCCAACTATGGCTACACCTTC
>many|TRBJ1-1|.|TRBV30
CAWSVGGGNTEAFF
TGTGCCTGGAGTGTCGGTGGGGGGAACACTGAAGCTTTCTTT
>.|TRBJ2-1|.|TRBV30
CAWSRAGEQFF
TGTGCCTGGAGTAGGGCGGGGGAGCAGTTCTTC
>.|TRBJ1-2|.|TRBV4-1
CASSQEGPGRPNIYGYTF
TGCGCCAGCAGCCAAGAGGGGCCGGGGAGACCGAACATCTATGGCTACACCTTC
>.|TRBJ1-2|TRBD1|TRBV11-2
CASSLVEGAREGYTF
TGTGCCAGCAGCTTAGTGGAGGGGGCTCGTGAGGGCTACACCTTC
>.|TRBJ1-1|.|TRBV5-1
CASSPNLNTEAFF
TGCGCCAGCAGCCCCAACCTGAACACTGAAGCTTTCTTT
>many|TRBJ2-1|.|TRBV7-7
CASSLAGRAGEQFF
TGTGCTAGCAGCTTGGCAGGCAGGGCGGGTGAGCAGTTCTTC
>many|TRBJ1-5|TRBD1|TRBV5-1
CASSFGQGESQPQHF
TGCGCCAGCAGCTTTGGACAGGGAGAGAGCCAGCCCCAGCATTTT
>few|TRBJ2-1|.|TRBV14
CASSQLSYGGLPYNEQFF
TGTGCCAGCAGCCAATTATCTTACGGGGGGCTCCCCTACAATGAGCAGTTCTTC
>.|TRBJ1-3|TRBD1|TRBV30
CAWRGGTVGAIYF
TGTGCCTGGAGGGGAGGGACAGTCGGCGCCATATATTTT
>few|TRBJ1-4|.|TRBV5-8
CASSLRQGNEKLFF
TGTGCCAGCAGCTTGCGGCAGGGGAATGAAAAACTGTTTTTT